The text below deals with one T cell receptor (beta chain). PCR was performed a second time for roughly 7 to 11 cycles using a sample-barcoded 5' primer and a J-beta primer mix. From the 5' RACE reads, TCRdb called clonotypes with MiXCR, one entry per CDR3 protein. The sample lists around 1,600,000 distinct CDR3 sequences; roughly two fifths were seen once. The data stem from a study of blood T cells in healthy people across ages. The overall study: There was about one barcoded beta molecule captured by template switching per two T cells.

CDR1 is SGHTA and CDR2 is FQGNSA in the germline V gene. V lost 0 bases, J lost 7 bases, and 3 bases stayed unmatched. There are 14 residues in the CDR3. V gene TRBV7-2 combines with J gene TRBJ2-1; TRBD2 matches at 7 bases. What was sequenced was blood. The sequence was collected from a woman younger than 30 in good health. CDR3 sequence reads: CASSLAAGANEQFF. In DNA, the CDR3 is TGTGCCAGCAGCTTAGCCGCGGGAGCTAATGAGCAGTTCTTC.